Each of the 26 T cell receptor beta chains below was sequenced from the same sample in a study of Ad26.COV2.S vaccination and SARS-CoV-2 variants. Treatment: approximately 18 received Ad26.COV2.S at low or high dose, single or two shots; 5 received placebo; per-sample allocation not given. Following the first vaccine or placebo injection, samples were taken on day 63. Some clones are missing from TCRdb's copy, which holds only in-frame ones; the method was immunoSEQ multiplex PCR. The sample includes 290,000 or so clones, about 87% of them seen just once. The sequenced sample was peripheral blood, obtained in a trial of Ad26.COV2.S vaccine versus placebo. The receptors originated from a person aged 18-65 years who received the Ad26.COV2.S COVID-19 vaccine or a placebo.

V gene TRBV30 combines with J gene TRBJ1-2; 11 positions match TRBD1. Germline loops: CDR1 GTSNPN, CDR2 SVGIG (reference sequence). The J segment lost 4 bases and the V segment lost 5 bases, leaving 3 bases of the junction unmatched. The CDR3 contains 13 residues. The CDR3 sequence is CAWRDRGSYGYTF. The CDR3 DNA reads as TGTGCCTGGCGGGACAGGGGGTCCTATGGCTACACCTTC.

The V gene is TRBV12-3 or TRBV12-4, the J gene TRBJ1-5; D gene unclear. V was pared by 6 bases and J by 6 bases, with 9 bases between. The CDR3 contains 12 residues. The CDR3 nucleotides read TGTGCCAGCAGCCCGCACAGTCAGCCCCAGCATTTT. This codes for CASSPHSQPQHF.

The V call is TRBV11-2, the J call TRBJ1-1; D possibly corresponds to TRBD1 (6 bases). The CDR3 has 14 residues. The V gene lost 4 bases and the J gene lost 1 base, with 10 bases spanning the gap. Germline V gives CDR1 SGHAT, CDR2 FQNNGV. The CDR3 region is CASSSRDKNTEAFF. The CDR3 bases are TGTGCCAGCAGCTCCCGGGACAAGAACACTGAAGCTTTCTTT.

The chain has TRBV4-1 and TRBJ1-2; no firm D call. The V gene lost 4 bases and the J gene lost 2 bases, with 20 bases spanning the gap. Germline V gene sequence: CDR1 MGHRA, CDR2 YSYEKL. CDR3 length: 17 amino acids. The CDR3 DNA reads TGCGCCAGCAGCCCCGGGGAGGTTCGGAAAACGAACTATGGCTACACCTTC. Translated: CASSPGEVRKTNYGYTF.

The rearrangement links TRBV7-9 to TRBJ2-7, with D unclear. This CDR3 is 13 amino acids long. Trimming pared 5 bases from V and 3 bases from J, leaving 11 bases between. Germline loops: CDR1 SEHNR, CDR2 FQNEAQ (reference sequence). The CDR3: CASSGFVFYEQYF. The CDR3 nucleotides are TGTGCCAGCAGCGGCTTCGTATTCTACGAGCAGTACTTC.

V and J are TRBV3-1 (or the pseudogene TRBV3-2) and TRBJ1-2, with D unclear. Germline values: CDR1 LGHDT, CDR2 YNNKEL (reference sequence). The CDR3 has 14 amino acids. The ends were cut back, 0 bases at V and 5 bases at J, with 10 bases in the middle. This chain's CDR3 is CASSQDGYGYGYTF. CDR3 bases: TGTGCCAGCAGCCAAGATGGATATGGATATGGCTACACCTTC.

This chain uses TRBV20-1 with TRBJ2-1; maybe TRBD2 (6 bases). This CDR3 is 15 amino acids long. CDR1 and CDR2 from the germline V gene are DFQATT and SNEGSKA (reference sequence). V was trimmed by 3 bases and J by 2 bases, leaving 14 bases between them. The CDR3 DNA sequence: TGCAGTGCTAGTTATTATAGCGGAACCTACAATGAGCAGTTCTTC. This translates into CSASYYSGTYNEQFF.

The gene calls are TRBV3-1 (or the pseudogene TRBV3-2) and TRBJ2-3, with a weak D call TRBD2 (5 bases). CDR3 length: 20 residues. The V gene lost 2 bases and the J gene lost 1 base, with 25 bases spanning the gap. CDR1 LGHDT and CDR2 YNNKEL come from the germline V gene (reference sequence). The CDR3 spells CASSQKSGVKTRTRTDTQYF. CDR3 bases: TGTGCCAGCAGCCAAAAAAGTGGAGTTAAAACTAGGACGCGCACAGATACGCAGTATTTT.

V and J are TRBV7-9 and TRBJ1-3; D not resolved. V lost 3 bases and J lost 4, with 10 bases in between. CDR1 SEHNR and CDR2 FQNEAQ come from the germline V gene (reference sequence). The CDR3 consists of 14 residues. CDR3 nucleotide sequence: TGTGCCAGCAGCTTCTCTACGTTGGGAAACACCATATATTTT. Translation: CASSFSTLGNTIYF. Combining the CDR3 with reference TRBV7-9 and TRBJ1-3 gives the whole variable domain DTGVSQNPRHKITKRGQNVTFRCDPISEHNRLYWYRQTLGQGPEFLTYFQNEAQLEKSRLLSDRFSAERPKGSFSTLEIQRTEQGDSAMYLCASSFSTLGNTIYFGEGSWLTVV.

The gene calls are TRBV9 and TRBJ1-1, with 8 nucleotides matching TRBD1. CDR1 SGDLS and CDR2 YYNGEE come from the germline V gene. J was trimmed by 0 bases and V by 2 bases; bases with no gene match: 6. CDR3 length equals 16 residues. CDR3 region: CASSVTGAGMNTEAFF. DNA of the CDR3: TGTGCCAGCAGCGTGACAGGGGCGGGGATGAACACTGAAGCTTTCTTT.

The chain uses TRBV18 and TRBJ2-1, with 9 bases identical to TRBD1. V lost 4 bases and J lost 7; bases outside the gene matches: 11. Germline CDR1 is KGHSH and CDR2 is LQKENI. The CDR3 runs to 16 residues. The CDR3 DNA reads TGTGCCAGCTCACGCATCCGGGACAGGGCATCAAATGAGCAGTTCTTC. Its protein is CASSRIRDRASNEQFF. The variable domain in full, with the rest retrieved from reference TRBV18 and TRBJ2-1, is NAGVMQNPRHLVRRRGQEARLRCSPMKGHSHVYWYRQLPEEGLKFMVYLQKENIIDESGMPKERFSAEFPKEGPSILRIQQVVRGDSAAYFCASSRIRDRASNEQFFGPGTRLTVL.

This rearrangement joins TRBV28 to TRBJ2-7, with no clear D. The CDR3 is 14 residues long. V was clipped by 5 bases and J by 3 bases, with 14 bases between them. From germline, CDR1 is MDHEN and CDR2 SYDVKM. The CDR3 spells CASSGIIGGYEQYF. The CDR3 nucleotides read TGTGCCAGCAGTGGTATAATAGGCGGCTACGAGCAGTACTTC.

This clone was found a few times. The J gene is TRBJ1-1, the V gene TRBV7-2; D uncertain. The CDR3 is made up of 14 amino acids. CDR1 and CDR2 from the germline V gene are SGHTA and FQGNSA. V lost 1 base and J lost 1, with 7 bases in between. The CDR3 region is CASSLVGENTEAFF. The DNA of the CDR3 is TGTGCCAGCAGCTTAGTGGGAGAGAACACTGAAGCTTTCTTT.

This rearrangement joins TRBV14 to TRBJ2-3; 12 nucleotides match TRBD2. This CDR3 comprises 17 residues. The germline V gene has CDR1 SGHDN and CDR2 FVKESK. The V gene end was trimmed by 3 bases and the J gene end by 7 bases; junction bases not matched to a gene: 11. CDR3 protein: CASSHLKLAGGSNTQYF. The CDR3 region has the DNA TGTGCCAGCAGCCATCTAAAGCTAGCGGGAGGGTCTAATACGCAGTATTTT.

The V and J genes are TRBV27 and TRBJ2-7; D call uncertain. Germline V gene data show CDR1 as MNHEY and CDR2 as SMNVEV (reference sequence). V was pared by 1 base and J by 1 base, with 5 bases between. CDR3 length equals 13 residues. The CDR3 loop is CASSLYASYEQYF. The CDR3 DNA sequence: TGTGCCAGCAGTTTATACGCATCCTACGAGCAGTACTTC.

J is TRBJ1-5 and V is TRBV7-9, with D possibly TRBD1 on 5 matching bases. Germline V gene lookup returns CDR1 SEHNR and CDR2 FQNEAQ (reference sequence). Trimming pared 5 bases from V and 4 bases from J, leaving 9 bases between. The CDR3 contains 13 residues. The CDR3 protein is CASSGTLNQPQHF. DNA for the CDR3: TGTGCCAGCAGCGGGACTCTAAATCAGCCCCAGCATTTT.

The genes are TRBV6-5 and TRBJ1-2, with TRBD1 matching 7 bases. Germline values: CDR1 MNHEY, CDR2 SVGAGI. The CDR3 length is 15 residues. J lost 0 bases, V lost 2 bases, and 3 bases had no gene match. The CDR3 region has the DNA TGTGCCAGCAGTTACACAGGGGTCTCTAACTATGGCTACACCTTC. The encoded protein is CASSYTGVSNYGYTF.

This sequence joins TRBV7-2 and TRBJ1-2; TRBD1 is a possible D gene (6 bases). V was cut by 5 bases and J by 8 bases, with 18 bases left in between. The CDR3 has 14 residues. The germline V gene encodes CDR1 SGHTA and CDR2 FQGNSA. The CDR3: CASSRDRMMGGYTF. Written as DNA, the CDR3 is TGTGCCAGCAGCCGCGACAGGATGATGGGCGGCTACACCTTC.

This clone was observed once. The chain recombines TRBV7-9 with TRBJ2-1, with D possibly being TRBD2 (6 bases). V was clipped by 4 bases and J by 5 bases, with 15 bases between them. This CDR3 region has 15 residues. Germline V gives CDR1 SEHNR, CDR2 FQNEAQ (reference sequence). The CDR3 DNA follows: TGTGCCAGCAGCTCCGTACGGGGGAAACACAATGAGCAGTTCTTC. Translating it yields CASSSVRGKHNEQFF.

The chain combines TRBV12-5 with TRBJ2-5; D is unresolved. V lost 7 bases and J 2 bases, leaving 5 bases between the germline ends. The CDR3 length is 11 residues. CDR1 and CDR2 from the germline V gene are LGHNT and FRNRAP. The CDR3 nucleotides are TGTGCTAGTGCCAGACAAGAGACCCAGTACTTC. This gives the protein CASARQETQYF. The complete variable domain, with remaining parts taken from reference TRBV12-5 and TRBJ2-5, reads DARVTQTPRHKVTEMGQEVTMRCQPILGHNTVFWYRQTMMQGLELLAYFRNRAPLDDSGMPKDRFSAEMPDATLATLKIQPSEPRDSAVYFCASARQETQYFGPGTRLLVL.

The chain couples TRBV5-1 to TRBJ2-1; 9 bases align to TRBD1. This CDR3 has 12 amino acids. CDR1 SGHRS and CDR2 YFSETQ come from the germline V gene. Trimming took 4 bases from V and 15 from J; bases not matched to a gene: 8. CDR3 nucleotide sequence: TGCGCCAGCAGCCCGGGGGACAGGGATCTGTTCTTC. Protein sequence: CASSPGDRDLFF.

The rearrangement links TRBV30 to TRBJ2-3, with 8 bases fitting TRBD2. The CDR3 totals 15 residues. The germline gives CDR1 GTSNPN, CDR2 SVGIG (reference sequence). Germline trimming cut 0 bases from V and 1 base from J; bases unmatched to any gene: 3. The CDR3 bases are TGTGCCTGGAGTGTACGGCGGGGGGGCACAGATACGCAGTATTTT. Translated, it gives CAWSVRRGGTDTQYF.

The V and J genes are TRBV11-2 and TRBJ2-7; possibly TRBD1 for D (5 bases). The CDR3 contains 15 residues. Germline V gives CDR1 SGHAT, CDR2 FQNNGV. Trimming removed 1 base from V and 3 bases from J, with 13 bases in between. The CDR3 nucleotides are TGTGCCAGCAGCTTAGGGTCAGGGTCTGGCTACGAGCAGTACTTC. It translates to CASSLGSGSGYEQYF.

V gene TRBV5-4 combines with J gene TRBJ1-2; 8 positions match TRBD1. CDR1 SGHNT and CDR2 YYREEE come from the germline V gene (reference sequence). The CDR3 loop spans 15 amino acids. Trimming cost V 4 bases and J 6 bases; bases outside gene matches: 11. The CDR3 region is CASSPGQGGLNGYTF. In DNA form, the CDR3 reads TGTGCCAGCAGCCCCGGACAGGGCGGATTAAATGGCTACACCTTC. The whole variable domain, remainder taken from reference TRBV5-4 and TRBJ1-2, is ETGVTQSPTHLIKTRGQQVTLRCSSQSGHNTVSWYQQALGQGPQFIFQYYREEENGRGNFPPRFSGLQFPNYSSELNVNALELDDSALYLCASSPGQGGLNGYTFGSGTRLTVV.

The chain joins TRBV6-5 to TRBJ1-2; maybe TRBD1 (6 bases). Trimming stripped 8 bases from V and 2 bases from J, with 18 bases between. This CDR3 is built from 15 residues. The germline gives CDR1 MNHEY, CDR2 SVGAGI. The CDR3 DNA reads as TGTGCCAGCCACGTTGGGGGGGCCGCAAACTATGGCTACACCTTC. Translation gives CASHVGGAANYGYTF.

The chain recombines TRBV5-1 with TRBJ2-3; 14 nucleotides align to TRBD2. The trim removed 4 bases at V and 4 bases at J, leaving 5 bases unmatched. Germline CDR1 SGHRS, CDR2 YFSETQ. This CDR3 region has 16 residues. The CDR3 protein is CASSVTSGGAADTQYF. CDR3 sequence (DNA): TGCGCCAGCAGCGTGACTAGCGGGGGGGCCGCAGATACGCAGTATTTT.